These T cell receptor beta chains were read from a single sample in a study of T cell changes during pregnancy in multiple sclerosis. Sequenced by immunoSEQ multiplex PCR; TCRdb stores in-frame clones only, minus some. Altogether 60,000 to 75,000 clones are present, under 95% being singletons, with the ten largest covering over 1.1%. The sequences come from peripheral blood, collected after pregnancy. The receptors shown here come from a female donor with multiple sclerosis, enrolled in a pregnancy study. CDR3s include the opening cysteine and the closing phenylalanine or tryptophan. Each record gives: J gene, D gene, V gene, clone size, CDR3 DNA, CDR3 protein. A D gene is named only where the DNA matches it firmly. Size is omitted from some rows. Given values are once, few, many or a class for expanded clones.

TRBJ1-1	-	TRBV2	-	TGTGCCAGCAGTGAAGGGAGACCAGGGCTTACTGAAGCTTTCTTT	CASSEGRPGLTEAFF
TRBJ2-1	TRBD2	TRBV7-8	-	TGTGCCAGCACCCTGGGGACTAGCGGGAGTCGGGAGCAGTTCTTC	CASTLGTSGSREQFF
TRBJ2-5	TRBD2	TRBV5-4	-	TGTGCCAGCAGCCGCCCACTAGCGGGATTTGGCGAGACCCAGTACTTC	CASSRPLAGFGETQYF
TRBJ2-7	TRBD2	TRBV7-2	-	TGTGCCAGCAGCTTAGTTGGGTATAGCGGGAACCCTAACGAGCAGTACTTC	CASSLVGYSGNPNEQYF
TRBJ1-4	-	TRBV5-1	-	TGCGCCAGCAGCCCCCAAGGCGCGGCAACTAATGAAAAACTGTTTTTT	CASSPQGAATNEKLFF
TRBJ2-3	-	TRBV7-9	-	TGTGCCAGCAGCTTAAGTCAGCGAAAGAGCACAGATACGCAGTATTTT	CASSLSQRKSTDTQYF
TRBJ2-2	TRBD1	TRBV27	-	TGTGCCAGCAGTGCGGATCCGGGACAGGGGGCCCGTACCGGGGAGCTGTTTTTT	CASSADPGQGARTGELFF
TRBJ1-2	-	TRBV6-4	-	TGTGCCAGCAGTGATTGCTACAGTCTTGACAGTTCGGACACCTTC	CASSDCYSLDSSDTF
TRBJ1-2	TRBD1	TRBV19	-	TGTGCCAGTAACCCACTACCGGGACAGCTCTATGGCTACACCTTC	CASNPLPGQLYGYTF
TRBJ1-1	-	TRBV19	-	TGTGCCACCCTTATGGGGCAGGGCGGTACTGAAGCTTTCTTT	CATLMGQGGTEAFF
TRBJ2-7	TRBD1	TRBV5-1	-	TGCGCCAGCAGCTGGACAGGTCCTACCTCCTACGAGCAGTACTTC	CASSWTGPTSYEQYF
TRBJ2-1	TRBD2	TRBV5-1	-	TGCGCCAGCAGCTTGTTGGGGAGGGGCCTCGATGAGCAGTTCTTC	CASSLLGRGLDEQFF
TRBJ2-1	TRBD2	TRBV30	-	TGTGCCTGGACCCCTAGCGGGCCCTACAATGAGCAGTTCTTC	CAWTPSGPYNEQFF
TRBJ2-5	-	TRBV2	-	TGTGCCAGCAGCGTATTCCTACAAGAGACCCAGTACTTC	CASSVFLQETQYF
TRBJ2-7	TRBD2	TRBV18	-	TGTGCCAGCTCGCCAGCCCGGGGAGGGGCTGGAGAGCAGTACTTC	CASSPARGGAGEQYF
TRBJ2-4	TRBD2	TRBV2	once	TGTGCCAGCAGCCCCAGGACTAGCGGTGGCATTCAGTACTTC	CASSPRTSGGIQYF
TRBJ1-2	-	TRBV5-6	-	TGTGCCAGCAGCTTGGCTATCCAGGACTATGGCTACACCTTC	CASSLAIQDYGYTF
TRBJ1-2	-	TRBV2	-	TGTGCCAGCAGTGGGCCACCGTGGCACTATGGCTACACCTTC	CASSGPPWHYGYTF
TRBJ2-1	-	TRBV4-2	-	TGTGCCAGCAGCCAAGATCCCCTTCCGGGTACCCACAATGAGCAGTTCTTC	CASSQDPLPGTHNEQFF
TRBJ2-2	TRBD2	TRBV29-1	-	TGCAGCGTTGCGGGAGGAGCCGGCGGGGAGCTGTTTTTT	CSVAGGAGGELFF
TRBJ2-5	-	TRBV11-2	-	TGTGCCAGCAGCAATGGGGGCAGGGCCAACATACAAGAGACCCAGTACTTC	CASSNGGRANIQETQYF